These T cell receptor beta chains were read from a single sample in a study of OX40 agonist ivuxolimab in advanced cancers. Assay used: immunoSEQ multiplex PCR; TCRdb lists only in-frame clones, some missing. This sample has approximately 99,000 clones, with 80% to 95% found just once. The sample was CD4+ or CD8+ T cells sorted from blood, taken in a trial of the OX40 agonist ivuxolimab. Receptor source: an adult with an advanced solid tumor such as melanoma, head and neck, liver or kidney cancer. Each CDR3 is given with its conserved first and last residue. Each record gives: V gene, J gene, D gene, clone size, CDR3 protein, CDR3 DNA. A D gene is named only where the DNA matches it firmly. A row's size may be missing; if present it is once, few, many or a size class.

v_gene: TRBV10-1; j_gene: TRBJ2-3; d_gene: -; abundance: -; CDR3aa: CASSEGGADTQYF; CDR3nt: TGCGCCAGCAGTGAAGGGGGGGCGGATACGCAGTATTTT
v_gene: TRBV19; j_gene: TRBJ1-5; d_gene: TRBD1; abundance: -; CDR3aa: CASSTLGQGGNQPQHF; CDR3nt: TGTGCCAGTAGTACCCTAGGACAGGGAGGCAATCAGCCCCAGCATTTT
v_gene: TRBV10-3; j_gene: TRBJ1-5; d_gene: -; abundance: -; CDR3aa: CAIRRGLNQPQHF; CDR3nt: TGTGCCATCAGACGGGGGCTGAATCAGCCCCAGCATTTT
v_gene: TRBV5-1; j_gene: TRBJ2-3; d_gene: TRBD2; abundance: -; CDR3aa: CASSFWTSGRAGADTQYF; CDR3nt: TGCGCCAGCAGCTTTTGGACTAGCGGGAGGGCCGGAGCAGATACGCAGTATTTT
v_gene: TRBV7-8; j_gene: TRBJ1-1; d_gene: TRBD1; abundance: -; CDR3aa: CASSDHRGPIFAEAFF; CDR3nt: TGTGCCAGCAGCGACCACAGGGGCCCGATTTTCGCTGAAGCTTTCTTT
v_gene: TRBV7-2; j_gene: TRBJ2-7; d_gene: -; abundance: -; CDR3aa: CASSLAGGPPYEQYF; CDR3nt: TGTGCCAGCAGCTTAGCGGGGGGGCCACCCTACGAGCAGTACTTC
v_gene: TRBV11-3; j_gene: TRBJ2-1; d_gene: -; abundance: -; CDR3aa: CASSLGAASNEQFF; CDR3nt: TGTGCCAGCAGCTTAGGAGCGGCTTCCAATGAGCAGTTCTTC
v_gene: TRBV30; j_gene: TRBJ2-1; d_gene: -; abundance: -; CDR3aa: CAWSAALEQFF; CDR3nt: TGTGCCTGGAGTGCGGCTTTAGAGCAGTTCTTC
v_gene: TRBV18; j_gene: TRBJ2-3; d_gene: TRBD1; abundance: -; CDR3aa: CASSQLGTGRTDTQYF; CDR3nt: TGTGCCAGCTCACAACTGGGGACAGGACGCACAGATACGCAGTATTTT
v_gene: TRBV2; j_gene: TRBJ2-5; d_gene: TRBD1; abundance: -; CDR3aa: CASSDKDRLQTQYF; CDR3nt: TGTGCCAGCAGCGACAAGGACAGGTTACAGACCCAGTACTTC
v_gene: TRBV6-5; j_gene: TRBJ2-7; d_gene: TRBD2; abundance: -; CDR3aa: CASSRSAGAYEQYF; CDR3nt: TGTGCCAGCAGTCGCAGCGCGGGGGCCTACGAGCAGTACTTC
v_gene: TRBV7-2; j_gene: TRBJ1-5; d_gene: -; abundance: once; CDR3aa: CASSLSGLGNQPQHF; CDR3nt: TGTGCCAGCAGCTTATCAGGGTTGGGCAATCAGCCCCAGCATTTT
v_gene: TRBV7-6; j_gene: TRBJ2-2; d_gene: TRBD2; abundance: -; CDR3aa: CASSLVGVRWVGERENTGELFF; CDR3nt: TGTGCCAGCAGCTTAGTAGGGGTTAGATGGGTTGGTGAGCGGGAAAACACCGGGGAGCTGTTTTTT
v_gene: TRBV5-1; j_gene: TRBJ2-3; d_gene: -; abundance: -; CDR3aa: CASSPPLQGIGTDTQYF; CDR3nt: TGCGCCAGCAGCCCACCGCTACAGGGAATCGGAACAGATACGCAGTATTTT
v_gene: TRBV15; j_gene: TRBJ2-1; d_gene: -; abundance: once; CDR3aa: CATSRGGSSYNEQFF; CDR3nt: TGTGCCACCAGCAGAGGGGGGAGCTCCTACAATGAGCAGTTCTTC
v_gene: TRBV6-4; j_gene: TRBJ2-7; d_gene: TRBD2; abundance: -; CDR3aa: CASSASGSYEQYF; CDR3nt: TGTGCCAGCAGCGCGAGCGGGAGCTACGAGCAGTACTTC
v_gene: TRBV6-1; j_gene: TRBJ1-2; d_gene: -; abundance: -; CDR3aa: CASSERGGYGYTF; CDR3nt: TGTGCCAGCAGTGAAAGGGGCGGCTATGGCTACACCTTC
v_gene: TRBV5-1; j_gene: TRBJ2-7; d_gene: TRBD2; abundance: -; CDR3aa: CASSRILAGGNEQYF; CDR3nt: TGCGCCAGCAGCCGCATACTAGCGGGAGGAAACGAGCAGTACTTC
v_gene: TRBV5-1; j_gene: TRBJ1-4; d_gene: -; abundance: -; CDR3aa: CASSLTGGYEKLFF; CDR3nt: TGCGCCAGCAGCTTGACCGGGGGCTATGAAAAACTGTTTTTT
v_gene: TRBV19; j_gene: TRBJ1-1; d_gene: -; abundance: -; CDR3aa: CASSIFGVNTEAFF; CDR3nt: TGTGCCAGTAGTATTTTTGGGGTGAACACTGAAGCTTTCTTT
v_gene: TRBV7-9; j_gene: TRBJ2-7; d_gene: TRBD1; abundance: -; CDR3aa: CASSYPQGAAYEQYF; CDR3nt: TGTGCCAGCAGCTATCCCCAGGGGGCAGCCTACGAGCAGTACTTC
v_gene: TRBV7-9; j_gene: TRBJ1-1; d_gene: -; abundance: -; CDR3aa: CASSLYQGRTEAFF; CDR3nt: TGTGCCAGCAGCTTGTACCAGGGAAGGACTGAAGCTTTCTTT
v_gene: TRBV11-3; j_gene: TRBJ2-1; d_gene: TRBD2; abundance: -; CDR3aa: CASSRGPSGYNEQFF; CDR3nt: TGTGCCAGCAGCCGGGGCCCTAGCGGGTACAATGAGCAGTTCTTC
v_gene: TRBV30; j_gene: TRBJ2-1; d_gene: TRBD2; abundance: -; CDR3aa: CAWTRGGDEQFF; CDR3nt: TGTGCCTGGACCCGGGGGGGGGATGAGCAGTTCTTC
v_gene: TRBV5-4; j_gene: TRBJ1-2; d_gene: -; abundance: -; CDR3aa: CASSQDGQGVYYYGYTF; CDR3nt: TGTGCCAGCAGCCAAGATGGGCAGGGCGTGTACTACTATGGCTACACCTTC
v_gene: TRBV7-9; j_gene: TRBJ1-6; d_gene: -; abundance: -; CDR3aa: CASSLAAAGSEPLHF; CDR3nt: TGTGCCAGCAGCTTAGCGGCGGCAGGCTCAGAACCCCTCCACTTT
v_gene: TRBV28; j_gene: TRBJ2-7; d_gene: -; abundance: -; CDR3aa: CASSGQYYEQYF; CDR3nt: TGTGCCAGCAGCGGACAGTACTACGAGCAGTACTTC
v_gene: TRBV11-3; j_gene: TRBJ2-7; d_gene: TRBD1; abundance: once; CDR3aa: CASSRTGGGYYEQYF; CDR3nt: TGTGCCAGCAGCCGAACAGGGGGAGGTTACTACGAGCAGTACTTC
v_gene: TRBV6-5; j_gene: TRBJ1-5; d_gene: TRBD1; abundance: -; CDR3aa: CASRTGGNSNQPQHF; CDR3nt: TGTGCCAGCAGGACAGGGGGCAATAGCAATCAGCCCCAGCATTTT
v_gene: TRBV6-1; j_gene: TRBJ1-1; d_gene: -; abundance: -; CDR3aa: CATLLMENTEAFF; CDR3nt: TGTGCCACCCTGTTGATGGAGAACACTGAAGCTTTCTTT
v_gene: TRBV5-1; j_gene: TRBJ2-5; d_gene: -; abundance: once; CDR3aa: CASRQANQETQYF; CDR3nt: TGCGCCAGCAGACAGGCCAACCAAGAGACCCAGTACTTC
v_gene: TRBV10-1; j_gene: TRBJ2-7; d_gene: -; abundance: few; CDR3aa: CASSARAGSSYEQYF; CDR3nt: TGCGCCAGCAGTGCCCGGGCGGGGAGCTCCTACGAGCAGTACTTC
v_gene: TRBV7-8; j_gene: TRBJ2-3; d_gene: -; abundance: -; CDR3aa: CASREGGTDTQYF; CDR3nt: TGTGCCAGCAGGGAAGGGGGCACAGATACGCAGTATTTT
v_gene: TRBV30; j_gene: TRBJ2-1; d_gene: TRBD2; abundance: -; CDR3aa: CAWSVGTSAYNEQFF; CDR3nt: TGTGCCTGGAGTGTCGGGACTAGCGCTTACAATGAGCAGTTCTTC
v_gene: TRBV7-9; j_gene: TRBJ1-1; d_gene: TRBD1; abundance: -; CDR3aa: CASSLDRDRGLTEAFF; CDR3nt: TGTGCCAGCAGCTTAGATCGAGACAGGGGGCTCACTGAAGCTTTCTTT
v_gene: TRBV5-1; j_gene: TRBJ1-3; d_gene: -; abundance: once; CDR3aa: CASSSGPQQGGNTIYF; CDR3nt: TGCGCCAGCAGCTCGGGTCCCCAACAGGGCGGAAACACCATATATTTT
v_gene: TRBV18; j_gene: TRBJ1-1; d_gene: -; abundance: once; CDR3aa: CASSSTENTEAFF; CDR3nt: TGTGCCAGCTCATCGACAGAGAACACTGAAGCTTTCTTT
v_gene: TRBV7-2; j_gene: TRBJ2-1; d_gene: -; abundance: -; CDR3aa: CASSKKVNEQFF; CDR3nt: TGTGCCAGCAGCAAAAAGGTAAATGAGCAGTTCTTC
v_gene: TRBV5-5; j_gene: TRBJ1-1; d_gene: TRBD1; abundance: -; CDR3aa: CASSLGTGGYSVAFF; CDR3nt: TGTGCCAGCAGCTTGGGGACAGGGGGCTATAGTGTAGCTTTCTTT
v_gene: TRBV6-5; j_gene: TRBJ2-7; d_gene: TRBD1; abundance: once; CDR3aa: CASSQTGFPYEQYF; CDR3nt: TGTGCCAGCAGCCAGACAGGGTTCCCCTACGAGCAGTACTTC
v_gene: TRBV2; j_gene: TRBJ2-5; d_gene: -; abundance: once; CDR3aa: CASSGGAYQETQYF; CDR3nt: TGTGCCAGCAGTGGGGGGGCGTACCAAGAGACCCAGTACTTC
v_gene: TRBV20-1; j_gene: TRBJ2-7; d_gene: -; abundance: -; CDR3aa: CSYIFEYEQYF; CDR3nt: TGCAGCTATATATTCGAATACGAGCAGTACTTC
v_gene: TRBV6-5; j_gene: TRBJ2-2; d_gene: TRBD1; abundance: -; CDR3aa: CASSPGTVDTGELFF; CDR3nt: TGTGCCAGCAGCCCCGGGACAGTCGACACCGGGGAGCTGTTTTTT
v_gene: TRBV15; j_gene: TRBJ1-4; d_gene: -; abundance: -; CDR3aa: CATSRGQGLTNEKLFF; CDR3nt: TGTGCCACCAGCAGAGGACAAGGATTAACTAATGAAAAACTGTTTTTT
v_gene: TRBV14; j_gene: TRBJ2-3; d_gene: TRBD2; abundance: -; CDR3aa: CASSQIAGGGKNTQYF; CDR3nt: TGTGCCAGCAGCCAAATAGCGGGAGGCGGTAAAAATACGCAGTATTTT
v_gene: TRBV7-6; j_gene: TRBJ1-3; d_gene: TRBD1; abundance: -; CDR3aa: CASSLGTGRNTIYF; CDR3nt: TGTGCCAGCAGCTTAGGGACAGGGCGAAACACCATATATTTT
v_gene: TRBV5-5; j_gene: TRBJ1-1; d_gene: -; abundance: -; CDR3aa: CASSLGPNTEAFF; CDR3nt: TGTGCCAGCAGCTTGGGACCGAACACTGAAGCTTTCTTT
v_gene: TRBV18; j_gene: TRBJ2-1; d_gene: -; abundance: -; CDR3aa: CASSPPGTPSSYNEQFF; CDR3nt: TGTGCCAGCTCCCCCCCAGGGACTCCAAGCTCCTACAATGAGCAGTTCTTC
v_gene: TRBV6-5; j_gene: TRBJ1-2; d_gene: -; abundance: -; CDR3aa: CASSYAPGGDYYGYTF; CDR3nt: TGTGCCAGCAGTTATGCCCCGGGGGGGGACTACTATGGCTACACCTTC
v_gene: TRBV6-4; j_gene: TRBJ1-1; d_gene: -; abundance: -; CDR3aa: CASKRQEMNTEAFF; CDR3nt: TGTGCCAGCAAACGACAAGAAATGAACACTGAAGCTTTCTTT
v_gene: TRBV5-4; j_gene: TRBJ1-3; d_gene: -; abundance: -; CDR3aa: CASSLEINSGNTIYF; CDR3nt: TGTGCCAGCAGCTTGGAGATTAACTCTGGAAACACCATATATTTT